This TCR beta chain comes out of a study of blood T cell repertoires in COVID-19. About the research overall: COVID-19 samples, acute and convalescent, were from the United States, Italy and Spain.

The protocol was immunoSEQ multiplex PCR, while the TCRdb copy is restricted to in-frame clones and leaves out a portion. The sample lists tens of thousands of clones, about 80% occurring once. There are 14 residues in the CDR3. Per the germline V gene, CDR1 is LNHDA and CDR2 is SQIVND (reference sequence). The germline V and J ends were trimmed by 2 bases and 0 bases, with 5 bases remaining between them. The source material was peripheral blood. The TCR originated in a man in his sixties with active or convalescent COVID-19. The chain carries TRBV19 and TRBJ2-1; D is undetermined. Here the CDR3 reads CASSISVSYNEQFF. CDR3 bases: TGTGCCAGTAGTATATCAGTCTCCTACAATGAGCAGTTCTTC.